Listed below are T cell receptor beta chains from one sample, sequenced in a study of T cells in Graves' hyperthyroidism and ophthalmopathy. TCRdb redid the calling of the multiplex PCR reads with MiXCR, one entry per CDR3 protein. The sample carries about 37,000 distinct CDR3 sequences, under 60% recorded once. Material: blood. Every receptor here comes from a man aged 35 to 55 with Graves' ophthalmopathy. Each CDR3 is given with its conserved first and last residue. A D gene is named only where the DNA matches it firmly. Rows give clone size only sometimes, using once, few, many, or a class for an expanded clone.

j_call	d_call	v_call	clone_size	cdr3_nt	cdr3_aa
TRBJ2-1	TRBD2	TRBV9	.	TGTGCCAGCAGCCCCCGGACAGCGGGGGGGCAGAATGAGCAGTTCTTC	CASSPRTAGGQNEQFF
TRBJ2-1	.	TRBV6-1	many	TGTGCCAGCAGTGAAAACCCAGGGAGCTCCTACAATGAGCAGTTCTTC	CASSENPGSSYNEQFF
TRBJ2-7	.	TRBV27	.	TGTGCCAGCAGTTTATCGCCGCGGGACGCGGTGAGCTCCTACGAGCAGTACTTC	CASSLSPRDAVSSYEQYF
TRBJ2-3	TRBD1	TRBV2	many	TGTGCCAGCAGTTTCGGACAGGGGTTTTCAGATACGCAGTATTTT	CASSFGQGFSDTQYF
TRBJ2-7	TRBD1	TRBV6-1	many	TGTGCCAGCAGTGAAGCGGGACAGGGTTACGAGCAGTACTTC	CASSEAGQGYEQYF
TRBJ2-3	.	TRBV4-1	.	TGCGCCAGCAGCCAAGATATGACCACCCCAACGCAGTATTTT	CASSQDMTTPTQYF
TRBJ1-6	.	TRBV7-2	.	TGTGCCAGCAGCCCGGGACTGGGGAATTCACCCCTCCACTTT	CASSPGLGNSPLHF
TRBJ2-7	TRBD1	TRBV20-1	many	TGCAGTGCTGAGGACAGGGGATTCTCCCACGAGCAGTACTTC	CSAEDRGFSHEQYF
TRBJ2-4	TRBD2	TRBV7-3	.	TGTGCCAGCAGCGACTGGACGGTCTTGCGGGGGGTCAAGTGGTACTTC	CASSDWTVLRGVKWYF
TRBJ2-7	TRBD2	TRBV20-1	many	TGCAGTGCTAGAGAAATGGCGGGAGGGGGTTTCTACGAGCAGTACTTC	CSAREMAGGGFYEQYF
TRBJ1-1	.	TRBV12-3/TRBV12-4	many	TGTGCCAGCAGTCCTTCCTGGAACACTGAAGCTTTCTTT	CASSPSWNTEAFF
TRBJ2-3	TRBD2	TRBV20-1	.	TGCAGTGCTAGCGGACTAGCGGGAAGAGGGAATGAGCAGTATTTT	CSASGLAGRGNEQYF
TRBJ2-1	.	TRBV4-2	many	TGTGCCAGCAGCCAGGGCTTGGAGGGGGGCAATGAGCAGTTCTTC	CASSQGLEGGNEQFF
TRBJ2-5	TRBD1	TRBV2	.	TGTGCCAGCAGGAAGGGACAGGCGTCCGGGGAGACCCAGTACTTC	CASRKGQASGETQYF
TRBJ2-1	.	TRBV20-1	.	TGCAGTGCGAGTTTAGGAGGGGGGGCCATCAATGAGCAGTTCTTC	CSASLGGGAINEQFF
TRBJ2-3	TRBD2	TRBV9	.	TGTGCCAGCAGCTCAAGGACTAGCGGAGATACGCAGTATTTT	CASSSRTSGDTQYF
TRBJ2-7	TRBD2	TRBV5-1	many	TGCGCCAGCAGGACTAGCGGAGACTACGAGCAGTACTTC	CASRTSGDYEQYF
TRBJ1-5	.	TRBV7-2	medium-sized	TGTGCCAGCAGGTATAGCAATCAGCCCCAGCATTTT	CASRYSNQPQHF
TRBJ2-7	TRBD1	TRBV9	many	TGTGCCAGCAGCACCGGACAGGGCCCCTACGAGCAGTACTTC	CASSTGQGPYEQYF
TRBJ2-1	.	TRBV29-1	medium-sized	TGCAGCGTTGAGGACACCACCTACAATGAGCAGTTCTTC	CSVEDTTYNEQFF
TRBJ2-3	TRBD1	TRBV7-3	.	TGTGCCAGCAGCTCCGACAGGGAGTATTTT	CASSSDREYF
TRBJ2-5	.	TRBV7-9	.	TGTGCCAGCAGCCTCTCGGCGATAAAAGAGACCCAGTACTTC	CASSLSAIKETQYF
TRBJ1-1	.	TRBV28	many	TGTGCCAGCAGTTACCGTGGGCGCTCCACTGAAGCTTTCTTT	CASSYRGRSTEAFF
TRBJ1-1	.	TRBV6-6	.	TGTGCCAGCAAGGAGCAGGGAGGCACTGAAGCTTTCTTT	CASKEQGGTEAFF
TRBJ2-3	.	TRBV24-1	once	TGTGCCACCAGTGATTTTTACAGCACAGATACGCAGTATTTT	CATSDFYSTDTQYF
TRBJ2-5	TRBD2	TRBV25-1	.	TGTGCCAGCAGTGAATGGGGACTAGGCACTATATCGGGTGAGACCCAGTACTTC	CASSEWGLGTISGETQYF
TRBJ1-5	TRBD1	TRBV20-1	.	TGCAGTGCTGTTGACAGGGGTAACAATCAGCCCCAGCATTTT	CSAVDRGNNQPQHF
TRBJ2-2	TRBD1	TRBV20-1	many	TGCAGTGCTAGAAGCGGGACAGGGAATAAGGAGCTGTTTTTT	CSARSGTGNKELFF
TRBJ2-7	.	TRBV7-6	.	TGTGCCAGCAGCAACAAGGGCTACGAGCAGTACTTC	CASSNKGYEQYF
TRBJ1-2	TRBD1	TRBV9	once	TGTGCCAGCAGCGCGGGGGAGACAGGGGCTGGAAACACCTTC	CASSAGETGAGNTF
TRBJ2-7	TRBD1	TRBV5-5	.	TGTGCCAGCAGCCAGGGACAGGGATACCTCTACGAGCAGTACTTC	CASSQGQGYLYEQYF
TRBJ1-6	.	TRBV6-1	.	TGTGCCAGCAGTGAGGCCGGGGGAAGAAGCTCACCCCTCCACTTT	CASSEAGGRSSPLHF
TRBJ2-7	TRBD2	TRBV19	.	TGTGCCAGTATGAGGGCGGGAGCTAGCACAGACACGCAGTACTTC	CASMRAGASTDTQYF
TRBJ1-1	TRBD1	TRBV29-1	many	TGCAGCGCCCTACAGGGGCCTAACACTGAAGCTTTCTTT	CSALQGPNTEAFF
TRBJ2-1	.	TRBV7-2	many	TGTGCCAGCAGCTCGGCATATGAGCAGTTCTTC	CASSSAYEQFF
TRBJ1-2	.	TRBV4-2	.	TGTGCCAGCAGCCAATTATCCCGGGGGGGTGGCTACACCTTC	CASSQLSRGGGYTF
TRBJ1-1	.	TRBV10-3	few	TGTGCCATCAGTGAAACGGGTGGGTCGGCTGAAGCTTTCTTT	CAISETGGSAEAFF
TRBJ2-1	TRBD1	TRBV7-3	.	TGTGCCAGCAGCTTAGGTCCTAATCCGGGACAGGGGGACAAAGAGCAGATCTTC	CASSLGPNPGQGDKEQIF
TRBJ1-4	.	TRBV30	few	TGTGCCTGGAAAGGCGGGGCGCAAATCTTAACTAATGAAAAACTGTTTTTT	CAWKGGAQILTNEKLFF
TRBJ2-5	.	TRBV7-9	once	TGTGCCAGCAGCCCAAATTCGGTTGGCGAGACCCTGTACTTC	CASSPNSVGETLYF
TRBJ1-6	.	TRBV7-2	.	TGTGCCAGCACCTCGCCAGGGTCCAATCCACCCCTCCACTTT	CASTSPGSNPPLHF